The next 22 T cell receptor beta chains were all read from a single sample in a study of blood T cell repertoires in COVID-19. Sequencing used immunoSEQ multiplex PCR; TCRdb keeps in-frame clones, though not all of them. This sample has about 250,000 clones, with 81% found just once. The sequenced material came from peripheral blood. These receptors were taken from a woman of 80 years or more with acute or convalescent COVID-19.

The chain links TRBV10-3 to TRBJ1-5, with TRBD1 as a possible D gene (5 bases). Trimming removed 8 bases at V and 0 bases at J, with 14 bases between. Germline CDR1 ENHRY, CDR2 SYGVKD. The CDR3 spans 15 residues. CDR3 DNA sequence: TGTGCCATCGGTGGCAGGGAGGGTAGCAATCAGCCCCAGCATTTT. It is translated as CAIGGREGSNQPQHF.

In its sample, this clone was seen once. The chain has TRBV5-1 and TRBJ1-6; maybe TRBD1 (6 bases). The CDR3 has 16 residues. Between the trimmed V and J ends, which lost 4 bases and 9 bases, there was a span of 20 bases. Germline V gene lookup returns CDR1 SGHRS and CDR2 YFSETQ. DNA of the CDR3: TGCGCCAGCAGCCCCACTGGAGGACAGCTTAGTTCACCCCTCCACTTT. This translates into CASSPTGGQLSSPLHF.

This clone came up many times. The V call is TRBV28, the J call TRBJ2-3; TRBD1 might be the D (5 bases). This CDR3 comprises 14 residues. The germline CDR1 and CDR2 sequences are MDHEN and SYDVKM. V lost 3 bases and J 2 bases, leaving 9 bases between the germline ends. The CDR3 nucleotides read TGTGCCAGCAGTTTCCCCAGGGACACAGATACGCAGTATTTT. This gives the protein CASSFPRDTDTQYF.

The chain employs TRBV4-2 and TRBJ1-6; TRBD1 aligns across 7 bases. The CDR3 is made up of 19 amino acids. Looked up from germline, CDR1 is LGHNA and CDR2 is YNFKEQ. With 0 bases clipped from V and 6 bases from J, the junction kept 14 bases outside the gene matches. The CDR3 loop reads CASSQDGYWNRGANSPLHF. CDR3 nucleotides: TGTGCCAGCAGCCAAGATGGGTATTGGAACAGGGGTGCTAATTCACCCCTCCACTTT.

This clone was observed a single time. This rearrangement joins TRBV3-1 (or the pseudogene TRBV3-2) to TRBJ2-1; unclear D gene. CDR3 size: 14 residues. V lost 0 bases, J lost 7 bases, and 10 bases lay in between. The V gene's germline CDR1 is LGHDT and CDR2 YNNKEL (reference sequence). Here the CDR3 reads CASSQEAIGNEQFF. The CDR3 nucleotides read TGTGCCAGCAGCCAAGAAGCGATTGGAAATGAGCAGTTCTTC.

The rearrangement uses TRBV3-1 (or the pseudogene TRBV3-2) and TRBJ1-2; TRBD1 agrees at 7 bases. Losses at the gene ends were 5 bases for V and 4 bases for J; bases not matched to a gene: 7. The CDR3 consists of 14 residues. Germline CDR1 is LGHDT and CDR2 is YNNKEL (reference sequence). The CDR3 is CASSSGQTPYGYTF. For the CDR3, the DNA is TGTGCCAGCAGCTCGGGACAGACCCCCTATGGCTACACCTTC.

This chain uses TRBV28 with TRBJ1-5; possibly TRBD1 for D (6 bases). Germline V gene lookup returns CDR1 MDHEN and CDR2 SYDVKM. Trimming stripped 8 bases from V and 2 bases from J, with 10 bases between. The CDR3 runs 13 residues. The CDR3 spells CASWTERNQPQHF. The CDR3 DNA follows: TGTGCCAGCTGGACAGAACGCAATCAGCCCCAGCATTTT.

This clone came up a few times. The CDR3 DNA follows: TGTGCCAGCAGCCAGACTAGCGGGGGAGCTTGGGAGCAGTTCTTC. This codes for CASSQTSGGAWEQFF. V and J are TRBV7-2 and TRBJ2-1, with 12 bases aligning to TRBD2. This CDR3 contains 15 residues. Germline trimming cut 5 bases from V and 10 bases from J; bases unmatched to any gene: 9. Germline CDR1 SGHTA, CDR2 FQGNSA.

In the case of this clone: Germline is not matched at one junction end, which may reflect a read error. The CDR3 coding sequence is TGTGCCAGCAGGGAAGGGTCCGGGACAGGGGGAAATCAGCCCCAGCATTTT. It specifies CASREGSGTGGNQPQHF. The chain combines TRBV6-1 with TRBJ1-5; 11 nucleotides agree with TRBD1. In germline, CDR1 is MNHNS, CDR2 SASEGT. This CDR3 region has 17 residues.

The chain recombines TRBV19 with TRBJ2-7, with 9 positions matching TRBD1. Unmatched junction bases numbered 5, after V lost 6 bases and J lost 2 bases. The germline V gene encodes CDR1 LNHDA and CDR2 SQIVND (reference sequence). The length of the CDR3 is 14 residues. The CDR3 nucleotides read TGTGCCAGTAGATCGGGACAGGGTCCCTACGAGCAGTACTTC. Translated, it gives CASRSGQGPYEQYF.

The V and J genes are TRBV7-9 and TRBJ1-3; D gene uncertain. The germline CDR1 and CDR2 sequences are SEHNR and FQNEAQ (reference sequence). V lost 7 bases to trimming and J lost 1 base, with 8 bases between them. The CDR3 runs 13 residues. The chain's CDR3 is CASMHSSGNTIYF. The CDR3 region has the DNA TGTGCCAGCATGCACAGTTCTGGAAACACCATATATTTT.

The V gene is TRBV29-1, the J gene TRBJ2-1; the D gene is possibly TRBD2 (6 bases). Germline CDR1 reads SQVTM; CDR2 reads ANQGSEA. The CDR3 is made up of 13 amino acids. Between the trimmed V and J ends, which lost 7 bases and 0 bases, there was a span of 10 bases. In DNA form, the CDR3 reads TGCAGCGCACGGGGGAGCTCCTACAATGAGCAGTTCTTC. Translation gives CSARGSSYNEQFF.

The chain has TRBV5-1 and TRBJ1-2; D ambiguous. The CDR3 runs 12 residues. Trimming left V 4 bases short and J 8 bases short, with 12 bases between. CDR1 is SGHRS and CDR2 is YFSETQ in the germline V gene. The CDR3 DNA is TGCGCCAGCAGCCCCCCGGGGTTGGGCTACACCTTC. It is translated as CASSPPGLGYTF.

The chain uses TRBV25-1 and TRBJ1-2, with TRBD1 matching 10 bases. The CDR3 extends over 16 amino acids. Trimming at V came to 4 bases and at J to 6 bases, leaving 11 bases not matched to a gene. The V gene's germline CDR1 is MGHDK and CDR2 SYGVNS. The DNA of the CDR3 is TGTGCCAGCAGTGGACAGGGGGCCTCTGTAGGTGATGGCTACACCTTC. Amino acid sequence: CASSGQGASVGDGYTF.

The chain uses TRBV10-3 and TRBJ1-1; D gene unclear. Germline V gene data show CDR1 as ENHRY and CDR2 as SYGVKD. Trimming stripped 3 bases from V and 0 bases from J, with 17 bases between. The CDR3 has 17 amino acids. The CDR3 is CAISDTGNSLLNTEAFF. The CDR3 nucleotides are TGTGCCATCAGTGATACGGGGAACAGCCTACTGAACACTGAAGCTTTCTTT.

This chain joins TRBV19 and TRBJ2-7; D is undetermined. With 9 bases removed from V and 5 bases from J, the gap between germline ends came to 11 bases. The CDR3 totals 11 residues. CDR1 is LNHDA and CDR2 is SQIVND in the germline V gene (reference sequence). DNA for the CDR3: TGTGCCAGCGGTTCGCGCGACGAGCAGTACTTC. Translating it yields CASGSRDEQYF.

The gene calls are TRBV15 and TRBJ1-5; D perhaps matches TRBD1 (6 bases). The CDR3 has 16 amino acids. Trimming shortened V by 0 bases and J by 2 bases, and 11 bases separated the two germline ends. Germline CDR1 LNHNV, CDR2 YYDKDF (reference sequence). The CDR3 loop reads CATSREPGGRNQPQHF. CDR3 bases: TGTGCCACCAGCAGAGAACCGGGGGGCCGCAATCAGCCCCAGCATTTT.

The chain links TRBV18 to TRBJ1-1; tentatively, D is TRBD1 (5 bases). Germline loops: CDR1 KGHSH, CDR2 LQKENI. The CDR3 extends over 13 amino acids. The ends were cut back, 2 bases at V and 5 bases at J, with 9 bases in the middle. CDR3 residues: CASSPEGDTEAFF. In DNA form, the CDR3 reads TGTGCCAGCTCACCAGAAGGGGATACTGAAGCTTTCTTT.

This chain joins TRBV5-8 and TRBJ1-5; D ambiguous. V was cut by 7 bases and J by 0 bases, with 14 bases left in between. CDR3 length: 15 amino acids. The germline V gene encodes CDR1 SGHTS and CDR2 YDEGEE. The CDR3 DNA follows: TGTGCCAGCTCCCAGGACGGACTTAGCAATCAGCCCCAGCATTTT. Translating it yields CASSQDGLSNQPQHF.

This rearrangement joins TRBV10-3 to TRBJ1-3; 8 nucleotides agree with TRBD1. This CDR3 has 16 amino acids. V lost 7 bases, J lost 0 bases, and 8 bases stayed unmatched. Germline CDR1 and CDR2: ENHRY and SYGVKD. CDR3 protein: CAITRGTGDSGNTIYF. The CDR3, as DNA: TGTGCCATCACCAGAGGGACAGGTGACTCTGGAAACACCATATATTTT.

This chain connects TRBV10-3 to TRBJ1-5; maybe TRBD1 (5 bases). CDR3 length: 14 amino acids. The germline V and J ends were trimmed by 3 bases and 0 bases, with 6 bases remaining between them. Germline values: CDR1 ENHRY, CDR2 SYGVKD. This CDR3 reads CAISEDSSNQPQHF. In DNA form, the CDR3 reads TGTGCCATCAGTGAAGACAGTAGCAATCAGCCCCAGCATTTT.

This clone was observed at least ten times. The chain couples TRBV19 to TRBJ1-5, with D possibly matching TRBD1 (6 bases). The CDR3 has 15 amino acids. V lost 6 bases and J lost 2, with 14 bases in between. The germline gives CDR1 LNHDA, CDR2 SQIVND (reference sequence). The CDR3 coding sequence is TGTGCCAGTAGACCGGGGGGCACGGGCAATCAGCCCCAGCATTTT. This sequence encodes CASRPGGTGNQPQHF.